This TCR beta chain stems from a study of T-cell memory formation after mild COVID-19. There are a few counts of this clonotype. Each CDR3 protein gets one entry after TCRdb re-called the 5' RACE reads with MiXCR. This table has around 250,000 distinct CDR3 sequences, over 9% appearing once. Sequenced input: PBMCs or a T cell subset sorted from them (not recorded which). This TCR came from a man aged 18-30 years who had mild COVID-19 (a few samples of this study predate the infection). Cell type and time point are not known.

In nucleotides, the CDR3 is TGCAGTGCTAGAGTGGACAGGGGCCATAGCTCCTACAATGAGCAGTTCTTC. It encodes CSARVDRGHSSYNEQFF. This chain joins TRBV20-1 and TRBJ2-1; TRBD1 agrees at 9 bases. This CDR3 is 17 amino acids long. Trimming at V came to 1 base and at J to 0 bases, leaving 7 bases not matched to a gene. CDR1 and CDR2 from the germline V gene are DFQATT and SNEGSKA (reference sequence).